These 3 T cell receptor beta chains were all obtained from the same sample, sequenced in a study of identical twins. TCRdb reprocessed the 5' RACE reads via MiXCR and lists one record per CDR3 protein. The sample yields roughly 690,000 distinct CDR3 sequences, roughly 20% seen once. In addition, the sample was reused for a study of T cells expressing NK-cell markers.

Sequenced: PBMCs. These receptors were taken from a woman between 18 and 30 years old in good health.

A few counts support this clonotype. The V call is TRBV4-2, the J call TRBJ2-7; 7 nucleotides line up with TRBD1. Per germline, CDR1 LGHNA and CDR2 YNFKEQ. The J segment lost 4 bases and the V segment lost 3 bases, leaving 9 bases of the junction unmatched. The CDR3 loop spans 15 amino acids. The CDR3 DNA reads as TGTGCCAGCAGCCAGCTACAGGGGAAGGGGTACGAGCAGTACTTC. It yields the protein CASSQLQGKGYEQYF.

Only a few counts were recorded for this clonotype. The chain uses TRBV29-1 and TRBJ2-2; D remains unclear. The CDR3 is made up of 14 amino acids. V lost 7 bases and J lost 6, with 18 bases in between. CDR1 SQVTM and CDR2 ANQGSEA come from the germline V gene. CDR3: CSATDPNVAGELFF. DNA of the CDR3: TGCAGCGCTACGGACCCCAACGTTGCCGGGGAGCTGTTTTTT.

This clonotype was detected many times. The V and J genes are TRBV6-5 and TRBJ1-3; TRBD1 is a possible D gene (6 bases). V dropped 6 bases and J dropped 1 base, with 16 bases sitting between them. Looked up from germline, CDR1 is MNHEY and CDR2 is SVGAGI. This CDR3 spans 16 amino acids. The DNA for the CDR3 is TGTGCCAGCAGACTGATATCGACAGGATCTGGAAACACCATATATTTT. Its protein is CASRLISTGSGNTIYF.